The 10 T cell receptor beta chains reported below all come from one sample, sequenced in a study of chronic HIV infection and antiretroviral therapy. TCRdb passed the 5' RACE reads through MiXCR, listing each CDR3 protein once. The repertoire consists of tens of thousands of distinct CDR3 sequences, with about 9.6% occurring once and the leading ten covering less than 3%. Input material: peripheral blood. These receptors all come from an adult who had HIV and had not received antiretroviral therapy, or was an uninfected healthy control (not recorded which).

This clonotype showed up many times. The chain recombines TRBV21-1 with TRBJ2-3; the table's TRBD1 call for D was not verified on the DNA. TRBV21-1 is a recognized pseudogene. This CDR3 is built from 15 residues. The CDR3 loop is CASSLQRGDTDTQYF. For the CDR3, the DNA is TGTGCCAGCAGCCTCCAGAGGGGTGACACAGATACGCAGTATTTT.

This clonotype was counted ten times or more. The J gene is TRBJ2-4, the V gene TRBV10-3, with no clear D. Germline CDR1 reads ENHRY; CDR2 reads SYGVKD. V lost 0 bases, J lost 5 bases, and 2 bases lay in between. There are 12 residues in the CDR3. In DNA, the CDR3 is TGTGCCATCAGTGAGTCAGAAAACATTCAGTACTTC. Its translation is CAISESENIQYF.

This clonotype was seen ten or more times. The V gene is TRBV29-1, the J gene TRBJ2-3, with D tentatively TRBD1 (6 bases). The CDR3 length is 13 residues. Germline V gives CDR1 SQVTM, CDR2 ANQGSEA. The V end lost 5 bases, the J end lost 2 bases, and 11 bases lay between the germline ends. CDR3 nucleotide sequence: TGCAGCGTTTCCGACAGGCTCACAGATACGCAGTATTTT. Translated, it gives CSVSDRLTDTQYF.

This clonotype was seen repeatedly, ten times or more. This rearrangement joins TRBV29-1 to TRBJ2-6; the D is unclear. The CDR3 extends over 14 amino acids. Trimming pared 4 bases from V and 0 bases from J, leaving 7 bases between. Germline loops: CDR1 SQVTM, CDR2 ANQGSEA. CDR3 amino acids: CSVVLFSGANVLTF. CDR3 DNA sequence: TGCAGCGTTGTGCTTTTCTCTGGGGCCAACGTCCTGACTTTC.

This clonotype was seen a single time. The V call is TRBV6-1, the J call TRBJ2-2; the D gene could be TRBD1 or TRBD2 (6 bases each). CDR1 and CDR2 from the germline V gene are MNHNS and SASEGT. The CDR3 length is 14 residues. Trimming left V 3 bases short and J 4 bases short, with 9 bases between. The CDR3 loop is CASSDRGRTGELFF. CDR3 sequence (DNA): TGTGCCAGCAGTGACCGGGGGCGCACCGGGGAGCTGTTTTTT.

The chain links TRBV3-1 to TRBJ2-7, with 7 nucleotides matching TRBD1. CDR3 length: 15 amino acids. After removal of 1 base from V and 1 base from J, the junction contained 4 bases not matched to a gene. CDR1 is LGHDT, CDR2 YNNKEL, per germline (reference sequence). The CDR3 sequence is CASSQGDSPSYEQYF. The CDR3 bases are TGTGCCAGCAGCCAAGGGGACAGCCCATCCTACGAGCAGTACTTC.

This clonotype was counted at least ten times. The rearrangement joins TRBV2 to TRBJ2-4; 7 positions agree with TRBD1. Germline V gene data show CDR1 as SNHLY and CDR2 as FYNNEI. The CDR3 has 16 amino acids. With V trimmed by 1 base and J by 2 bases, 5 bases remained unmatched. The CDR3 DNA reads TGTGCCAGCAGTGAAGTAGGGGGCGACCCCAAAAACATTCAGTACTTC. It encodes CASSEVGGDPKNIQYF.

This clonotype occurred a few times. V usage is TRBV12-5 and J usage is TRBJ1-5; TRBD1 matches 7 bases. J gave up 0 bases and V 4 bases, and 3 bases lay outside the gene matches. Germline values: CDR1 LGHNT, CDR2 FRNRAP. The CDR3 length is 15 residues. CDR3 loop: CASGSTGDSNQPQHF. CDR3 coding DNA: TGTGCTAGTGGTTCAACAGGGGATAGCAATCAGCCCCAGCATTTT.

This clonotype was counted many times. This chain connects TRBV7-9 to TRBJ2-7; a possible D gene is TRBD1 (6 bases). The germline V gene encodes CDR1 SEHNR and CDR2 FQNEAQ (reference sequence). There are 15 residues in the CDR3. V gave up 4 bases and J gave up 7 bases, with 20 bases separating them. CDR3 sequence (DNA): TGTGCCAGCAGCTCGGAGACAGGATTTCGAGAGGAGCAGTACTTC. Translating it yields CASSSETGFREEQYF.

Comments on this clonotype: One end of the junction fails to match germline, which may point to a read error. V gene TRBV20-1 combines with J gene TRBJ2-1; 8 bases agree with TRBD2. The CDR3 is 15 residues long. The V gene's germline CDR1 is DFQATT and CDR2 SNEGSKA (reference sequence). CDR3 loop: CSAVDAGGSCNEQFF. The CDR3 bases are TGCAGTGCCGTGGATGCGGGGGGCTCCTGCAATGAGCAGTTCTTC.